This T cell receptor (beta chain) was profiled in a study of neurological immune-mediated disorders. Findings and limits, study-wide: Falling below healthy controls, multiple sclerosis showed the least TCR clonal expansion, while HTLV-1-associated myelopathy showed the most.

From the 5' RACE reads, TCRdb called clonotypes with MiXCR, one entry per CDR3 protein. The sample shows 50,000 or so distinct CDR3 sequences, 3% to 4.5% of them seen only once. There are many counts of this clonotype. The antigen remains undetermined. Germline values: CDR1 SGHRS, CDR2 YFSETQ. V lost 3 bases and J lost 0; bases outside the gene matches: 9. The CDR3 totals 18 residues. Sequenced sample: PBMCs. The chain couples TRBV5-1 to TRBJ1-6; TRBD1 aligns across 7 bases. This sequence originates from a man aged 25-45 years with multiple sclerosis. In DNA, the CDR3 is TGCGCCAGCAGCTCCCTTTCAGGGGGAGGCTCCTATAATTCACCCCTCCACTTT. It codes for CASSSLSGGGSYNSPLHF.